The 7 T cell receptor beta chains below come from one sample, sequenced in a study of shared clonotypes between healthy human individuals. The assay was immunoSEQ multiplex PCR, and TCRdb's table has in-frame clones only and misses some. This sample has about a million clones; 76% occur once, and the top ten carry about 1.5%. Sequencing was carried out using memory CD4+ T cells sorted from blood. Subset: CD45RA-negative fraction. These TCRs come from a man younger than 35 in good health.

This clone was detected only a few times. The genes are TRBV21-1 and TRBJ1-4. TRBV21-1 is annotated as a pseudogene. This CDR3 contains 18 residues. The CDR3 region has the DNA TGTGCCAGCAGCAAAGTTCGGCGGAACAGCACTTCTAATGAAAAACTGTTTTTT. This sequence encodes CASSKVRRNSTSNEKLFF.

The rearrangement links TRBV6-5 to TRBJ1-5; 7 bases are shared with TRBD1. Germline CDR1 MNHEY, CDR2 SVGAGI. The CDR3 spans 16 residues. The junction had 11 bases not matched to a gene; V was cut back by 2 bases and J by 7 bases. The CDR3 DNA follows: TGTGCCAGCAGTTACCCGACAGGGATTAGAGGGCAGCCCCAGCATTTT. Translated: CASSYPTGIRGQPQHF.

The rearrangement joins TRBV5-6 to TRBJ1-2; the match to TRBD1 covers 8 bases. V was clipped by 0 bases and J by 4 bases; unmatched bases: 5. The germline V gene has CDR1 SGHDT and CDR2 YYEEEE. The CDR3 totals 15 residues. The CDR3 spells CASSLGGQAIYGYTF. Here the CDR3 DNA reads TGTGCCAGCAGCTTGGGGGGACAGGCGATCTATGGCTACACCTTC.

V usage is TRBV10-3 and J usage is TRBJ2-7; D gene unclear. The CDR3 is 11 residues long. The V gene lost 4 bases and the J gene lost 6 bases, with 7 bases spanning the gap. The germline gives CDR1 ENHRY, CDR2 SYGVKD. The CDR3 loop reads CAISAGFEQYF. The CDR3 region has the DNA TGTGCCATCAGTGCCGGGTTCGAGCAGTACTTC.

This chain links TRBV18 with TRBJ2-7, with D possibly being TRBD1 or TRBD2 (5 bases each). Germline V gives CDR1 KGHSH, CDR2 LQKENI. Trimming took 6 bases from V and 6 from J, leaving 15 bases between them. The CDR3 has 13 residues. The CDR3 is CASSNLAGGEQYF. CDR3 in DNA: TGTGCCAGCTCCAACCTAGCTGGGGGCGAGCAGTACTTC.

The sample holds one count of this clone. The chain carries TRBV9 and TRBJ2-2; D possibly matches TRBD1 or TRBD2 (5 bases each). The CDR3 is 15 amino acids. Germline V gene data show CDR1 as SGDLS and CDR2 as YYNGEE. V was trimmed by 5 bases and J by 5 bases, leaving 16 bases between them. DNA for the CDR3: TGTGCCAGCAGTTTGGGGACGTTGGTTACCGGGGAGCTGTTTTTT. Translated: CASSLGTLVTGELFF.

The J gene is TRBJ2-5, the V gene TRBV19; D is tentatively TRBD1 or TRBD2 (5 bases each). Germline CDR1 LNHDA, CDR2 SQIVND (reference sequence). V was cut by 6 bases and J by 2 bases, with 13 bases left in between. The CDR3 contains 14 residues. CDR3 in amino acids: CASSPRDGQETQYF. The CDR3 DNA follows: TGTGCCAGTAGCCCCCGGGACGGACAAGAGACCCAGTACTTC.